This TCR beta chain was identified in a study of cytomegalovirus exposure and HLA in healthy donors. In the PCR, 60 Vbeta and 13 Jbeta primers were used. The data were produced by immunoSEQ multiplex PCR, yet TCRdb's version contains in-frame clones alone and is incomplete. The sample holds about 130,000 clones, roughly three quarters seen once. The CDR3 contains 14 residues. The V gene's germline CDR1 is SGHNT and CDR2 YYREEE (reference sequence). V lost 5 bases to trimming and J lost 5 bases; unmatched junction nucleotides: 7. V gene TRBV5-4 combines with J gene TRBJ2-5; 9 nucleotides match TRBD2. The receptor was derived from a man under 40 in good health and CMV-seronegative. Material: PBMCs. The CDR3 region has the DNA TGTGCCAGCAGAGCCGATCTAGCGGGGGAGACCCAGTACTTC. Protein: CASRADLAGETQYF.